The rows below give T cell receptor beta chains drawn from one sample of a study of OX40 agonist ivuxolimab in advanced cancers. Repertoires were generated with immunoSEQ multiplex PCR, while TCRdb's copy carries only in-frame clones and drops some. The data contain roughly 73,000 clones, more than 80% of them singletons. The sample was CD4+ or CD8+ T cells sorted from blood, taken in a trial of the OX40 agonist ivuxolimab. The origin of the receptors is an adult with an advanced solid tumor such as melanoma, head and neck, liver or kidney cancer. The conserved cysteine and the conserved F or W are not part of the CDR3 here. The order of the fields is J gene, V gene, clone size, CDR3 protein. Rows may omit the clone size; those that give it use once, few, many or a size class.

>TRBJ1-1|TRBV25-1|many
ASTVSWGITEAF
>TRBJ2-7|TRBV5-1|NA
ASSLDATSGVRSYEQY
>TRBJ2-7|TRBV7-9|NA
ASSPAGEMC
>TRBJ2-7|TRBV5-6|NA
ASSLKRYEQY
>TRBJ1-2|TRBV18|NA
ASSVAGERNGYT
>TRBJ1-2|TRBV10-3|few
AVSTQEITNYGYT
>TRBJ2-1|TRBV12-5|few
ASGPDRDRVHNEQF
>TRBJ2-1|TRBV7-7|NA
ASSAGSGGLNEQF
>TRBJ2-5|TRBV15|NA
ATSRDVRETQY
>TRBJ1-1|TRBV5-6|NA
ASSPRDRQKGRSF
>TRBJ1-2|TRBV13|NA
ASRRPGQANYGYT
>TRBJ2-5|TRBV15|once
ATSRTGRPQETQY
>TRBJ1-1|TRBV5-7|NA
ASSLYRLNTEAF
>TRBJ1-2|TRBV30|NA
AWSEPGRNYGYT
>TRBJ1-3|TRBV6-1|few
ASSEFTPQSHSGNTIY
>TRBJ2-3|TRBV6-5|NA
ASTSQGVGTDTQY
>TRBJ2-7|TRBV7-8|NA
ASSVMVGEQY
>TRBJ1-5|TRBV2|NA
ASRGQGLSQPQH